Described below is a single T cell receptor (beta chain) sequence and its context. Its antigen target is currently unknown. There are no base qualities to consult, and no much larger clone falls within one base. This sample stems from a study of technical replicates of blood from several donors (dated by TCRdb to the late 2010s). The library came from the immunoSEQ multiplex PCR assay. TCRdb re-hosts the immuneACCESS table, in-frame sequences only. Its copies lack some clones; in the studies checked, an unresolved V gene accounts for under half of them, and the cause for the rest is not known. This sample lists fewer than 65,000 clones; around 87% were detected once. The leading ten clones occupy about 5.2% of the sample. The CDR3 sequence holds 15 residues, the cysteine and phenylalanine included. Of the read, only the CDR3 DNA is kept; its 45 bases are in frame from base 1. Cut back by 4 bases and 4 bases, the V and J ends lie 17 bases apart. Based on the germline V gene, the CDR1 and CDR2 sequences are SGHDT and YYEEEE.

The sequenced sample consisted of PBMCs. This clonotype was sampled from a human donor in good health. Some clones in this sample may be carry-over from other donors' samples. The sequence is built from TRBV5-6 and TRBJ1-1; the best D guess is TRBD1, with 5 bases matching. The sequenced DNA: TGTGCCAGCAGCCCAATCAGGGCTCCAGGCACTGAAGCTTTCTTT. It translates as CASSPIRAPGTEAFF.